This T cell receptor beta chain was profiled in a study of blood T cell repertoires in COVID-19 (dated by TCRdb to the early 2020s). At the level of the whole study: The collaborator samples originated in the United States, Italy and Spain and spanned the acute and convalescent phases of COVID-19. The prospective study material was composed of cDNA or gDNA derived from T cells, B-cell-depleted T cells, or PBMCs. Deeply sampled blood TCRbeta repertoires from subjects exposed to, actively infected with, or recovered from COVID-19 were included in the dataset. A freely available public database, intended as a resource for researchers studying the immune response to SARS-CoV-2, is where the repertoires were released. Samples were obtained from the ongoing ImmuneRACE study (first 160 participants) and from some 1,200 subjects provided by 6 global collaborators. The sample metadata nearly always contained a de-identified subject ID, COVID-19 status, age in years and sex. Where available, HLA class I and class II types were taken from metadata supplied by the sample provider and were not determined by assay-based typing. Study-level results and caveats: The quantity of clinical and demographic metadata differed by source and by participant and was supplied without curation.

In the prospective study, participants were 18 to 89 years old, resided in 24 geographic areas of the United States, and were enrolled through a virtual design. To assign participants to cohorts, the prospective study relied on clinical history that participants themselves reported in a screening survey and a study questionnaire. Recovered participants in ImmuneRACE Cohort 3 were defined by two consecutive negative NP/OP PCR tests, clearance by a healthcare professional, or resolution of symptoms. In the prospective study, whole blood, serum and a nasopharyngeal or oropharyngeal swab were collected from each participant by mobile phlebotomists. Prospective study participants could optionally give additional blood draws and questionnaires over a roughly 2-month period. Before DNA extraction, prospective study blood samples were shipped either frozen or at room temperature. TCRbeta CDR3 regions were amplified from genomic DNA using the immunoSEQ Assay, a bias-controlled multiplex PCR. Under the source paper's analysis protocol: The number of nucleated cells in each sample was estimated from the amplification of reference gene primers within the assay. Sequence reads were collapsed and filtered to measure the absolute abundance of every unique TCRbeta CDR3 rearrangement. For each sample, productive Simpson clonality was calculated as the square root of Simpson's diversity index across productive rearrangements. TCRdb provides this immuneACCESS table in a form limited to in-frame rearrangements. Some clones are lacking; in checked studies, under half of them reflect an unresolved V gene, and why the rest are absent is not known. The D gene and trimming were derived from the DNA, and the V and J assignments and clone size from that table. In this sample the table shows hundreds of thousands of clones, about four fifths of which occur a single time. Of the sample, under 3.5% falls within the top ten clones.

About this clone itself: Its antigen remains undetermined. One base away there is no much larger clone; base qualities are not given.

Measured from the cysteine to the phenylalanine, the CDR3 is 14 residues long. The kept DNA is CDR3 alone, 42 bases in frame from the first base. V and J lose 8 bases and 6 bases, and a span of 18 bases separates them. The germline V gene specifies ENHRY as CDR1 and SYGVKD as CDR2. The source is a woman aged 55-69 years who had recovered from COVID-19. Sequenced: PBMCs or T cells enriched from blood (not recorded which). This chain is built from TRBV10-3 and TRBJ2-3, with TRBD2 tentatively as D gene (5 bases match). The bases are TGTGCCATCGGTCGAGGCCCGTCGGGGGATACGCAGTATTTT. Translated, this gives CAIGRGPSGDTQYF.